This T cell receptor (beta chain) was identified during a study of cytomegalovirus exposure and HLA in healthy donors. Study-wide points: It was taken for granted in presence/absence analyses that sequencing depth across donors was roughly uniform. Apparent HLA restriction characterized most CMV-associated TCR beta chains in a later analysis. Earlier analysis found most TCR beta V segments productive about 90% or about 30% of the time.

Comments on this clone: Its antigen is unidentified.

Amplification used 60 Vbeta primers and 13 Jbeta primers. TCRdb's table, derived via immunoSEQ multiplex PCR, lists solely in-frame clones and lacks some. In the table there are fewer than 150,000 clones, around 83% of which are singletons. This CDR3 is 16 amino acids long. Between the trimmed V and J ends, which lost 5 bases and 5 bases, there was a span of 19 bases. Germline values: CDR1 SEHNR, CDR2 FQNEAQ (reference sequence). The receptor comes from a man in his forties or fifties in good health and CMV-seropositive. The material sequenced was PBMCs. The J gene is TRBJ2-1, the V gene TRBV7-9; D might be TRBD2 (6 bases). For the CDR3, the DNA is TGTGCCAGCAGCGAAAAATACGGGGGAGAGAACAATGAGCAGTTCTTC. Protein sequence: CASSEKYGGENNEQFF.